This T cell receptor (beta chain) comes out of a study of T cells in Graves' hyperthyroidism and ophthalmopathy. Using RNA transcripts as the source, TCR beta CDR3 regions were amplified. The HTBI primer set was used in a first-round RT-PCR of the TCR CDR3. TCRdb redid the calling of the multiplex PCR reads with MiXCR, one entry per CDR3 protein. The profile shows 380,000 or so distinct CDR3 sequences, approximately 15% of them singletons. Sequenced input: blood. The TCR originated in a woman in her 30s with Graves' hyperthyroidism.

The CDR3 DNA reads TGCAGCGTTGACCTTGGGTGGGCGGGTATGCAAGAGACCCAGTACTTC. Translation: CSVDLGWAGMQETQYF. The V and J genes are TRBV29-1 and TRBJ2-5, with D maybe TRBD2 (5 bases). The CDR3 spans 16 residues. Germline values: CDR1 SQVTM, CDR2 ANQGSEA. V lost 3 bases, J lost 2 bases, and 19 bases lay in between.